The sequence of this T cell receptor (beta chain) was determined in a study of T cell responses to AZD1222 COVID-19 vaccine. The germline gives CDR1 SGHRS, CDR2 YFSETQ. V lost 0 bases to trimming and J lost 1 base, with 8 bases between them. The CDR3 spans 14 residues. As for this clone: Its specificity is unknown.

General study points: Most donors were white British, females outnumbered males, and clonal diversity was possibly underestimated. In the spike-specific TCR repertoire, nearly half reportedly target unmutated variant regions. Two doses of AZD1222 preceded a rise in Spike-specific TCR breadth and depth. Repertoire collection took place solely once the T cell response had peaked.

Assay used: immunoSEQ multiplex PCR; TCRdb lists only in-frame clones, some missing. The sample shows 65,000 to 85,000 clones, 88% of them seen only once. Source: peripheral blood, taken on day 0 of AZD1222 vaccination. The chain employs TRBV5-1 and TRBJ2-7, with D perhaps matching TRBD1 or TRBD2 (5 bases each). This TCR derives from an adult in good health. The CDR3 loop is CASSLGGASYEQYF. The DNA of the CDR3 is TGCGCCAGCAGCTTGGGAGGGGCTTCCTACGAGCAGTACTTC.